The 29 T cell receptor beta chains below were found in one sample sequenced in a study of T cell responses to AZD1222 COVID-19 vaccine. TCRdb keeps only in-frame clones here, not all; method: immunoSEQ multiplex PCR. The table has under 300,000 clones, about 92% seen once. The sample was peripheral blood, taken on day 0 of AZD1222 vaccination. All receptors come from an adult in good health.

V and J are TRBV24-1 and TRBJ2-7; 7 nucleotides agree with TRBD2. This CDR3 region has 10 residues. Germline V gene sequence: CDR1 KGHDR, CDR2 SFDVKD. With 9 bases clipped from V and 5 bases from J, the junction kept 0 bases outside the gene matches. This chain's CDR3 is CATGRDEQYF. CDR3 coding DNA: TGTGCCACCGGGAGGGACGAGCAGTACTTC.

V gene TRBV5-1 combines with J gene TRBJ2-5; D may match TRBD1 or TRBD2 (6 bases each). Germline V gene sequence: CDR1 SGHRS, CDR2 YFSETQ. CDR3 length: 14 amino acids. Between the trimmed V and J ends, which lost 4 bases and 2 bases, there was a span of 12 bases. The CDR3: CASSQEGGQETQYF. The CDR3 nucleotides are TGCGCCAGCAGCCAGGAAGGGGGGCAAGAGACCCAGTACTTC.

The chain has TRBV28 and TRBJ1-2; maybe TRBD1 (5 bases). V lost 6 bases and J 2 bases, leaving 19 bases between the germline ends. CDR3 length: 16 residues. Germline values: CDR1 MDHEN, CDR2 SYDVKM. The CDR3 reads CASSPFRDPENYGYTF. The CDR3, as DNA: TGTGCCAGCAGCCCTTTCCGGGACCCTGAGAACTATGGCTACACCTTC.

The chain employs TRBV6-5 and TRBJ1-1; the D is unclear. Trimming removed 8 bases from V and 0 bases from J, with 10 bases in between. The CDR3 totals 13 residues. Germline V gene data show CDR1 as MNHEY and CDR2 as SVGAGI. In DNA form, the CDR3 reads TGTGCCAGCCGATTGACCATGAACACTGAAGCTTTCTTT. Translated, it gives CASRLTMNTEAFF.

The rearrangement uses TRBV29-1 and TRBJ2-7, with 9 nucleotides matching TRBD1. The J segment lost 0 bases and the V segment lost 4 bases, leaving 4 bases of the junction unmatched. Germline CDR1 SQVTM, CDR2 ANQGSEA. This CDR3 region has 14 residues. In DNA, the CDR3 is TGCAGCGTTGTAGTGGGACAGGGCTCCTACGAGCAGTACTTC. As protein: CSVVVGQGSYEQYF.

The V gene is TRBV19, the J gene TRBJ1-1; the match to TRBD1 covers 10 bases. The CDR3 length is 16 residues. The trim removed 3 bases at V and 6 bases at J, leaving 10 bases unmatched. Germline assignment: CDR1 LNHDA and CDR2 SQIVND (reference sequence). The CDR3 DNA reads TGTGCCAGTAGTATTATACCTCCGGGACAGGGGTCTGAAGCTTTCTTT. It is translated as CASSIIPPGQGSEAFF.

Written as DNA, the CDR3 is TGTGCCAGCAGCTTAGGTGGTGGTCCGGGAGAAAAACTGTTTTTT. This gives the protein CASSLGGGPGEKLFF. The chain recombines TRBV7-2 with TRBJ1-4, with D uncertain. Germline V CDR1 and CDR2: SGHTA, FQGNSA. V was clipped by 1 base and J by 8 bases, with 14 bases between them. This CDR3 is 15 amino acids long. Combining the CDR3 with reference TRBV7-2 and TRBJ1-4 gives the whole variable domain GAGVSQSPSNKVTEKGKDVELRCDPISGHTALYWYRQSLGQGLEFLIYFQGNSAPDKSGLPSDRFSAERTGGSVSTLTIQRTQQEDSAVYLCASSLGGGPGEKLFFGSGTQLSVL.

The chain links TRBV30 to TRBJ1-5; unclear D gene. Trimming took 2 bases from V and 3 from J, leaving 8 bases between them. Germline V gives CDR1 GTSNPN, CDR2 SVGIG (reference sequence). The CDR3 consists of 13 residues. The CDR3 region is CAWSPDPNQPQHF. CDR3 nucleotide sequence: TGTGCCTGGAGTCCGGACCCCAATCAGCCCCAGCATTTT. Filled out from reference TRBV30 and TRBJ1-5, the complete variable domain reads SQTIHQWPATLVQPVGSPLSLECTVEGTSNPNLYWYRQAAGRGLQLLFYSVGIGQISSEVPQNLSASRPQDRQFILSSKKLLLSDSGFYLCAWSPDPNQPQHFGDGTRLSIL.

This clone occurred a few times. This chain uses TRBV28 with TRBJ1-1, with TRBD1 matching over 11 bases. Germline-derived CDR1 and CDR2 are MDHEN and SYDVKM. Unmatched junction bases numbered 6, after V lost 6 bases and J lost 3 bases. This CDR3 contains 15 residues. The CDR3 reads CASSRTGGLDTEAFF. CDR3 nucleotide sequence: TGTGCCAGCAGCCGGACAGGGGGCTTGGACACTGAAGCTTTCTTT.

This chain uses TRBV11-2 with TRBJ1-1; possible D gene TRBD1, 5 bases. Germline CDR1 is SGHAT and CDR2 is FQNNGV. CDR3 size: 15 residues. V was cut by 7 bases and J by 4 bases, with 19 bases left in between. As DNA, the CDR3 is TGTGCCAGCACCCATTTACGGGGGTTGGGCACTGAAGCTTTCTTT. Translated: CASTHLRGLGTEAFF. The complete variable domain, with remaining parts taken from reference TRBV11-2 and TRBJ1-1, reads EAGVAQSPRYKIIEKRQSVAFWCNPISGHATLYWYQQILGQGPKLLIQFQNNGVVDDSQLPKDRFSAERLKGVDSTLKIQPAKLEDSAVYLCASTHLRGLGTEAFFGQGTRLTVV.

This clone came up a few times. The V and J genes are TRBV5-4 and TRBJ1-2; tentative D call: TRBD1 (5 bases). CDR1 is SGHNT and CDR2 is YYREEE in the germline V gene (reference sequence). V was trimmed by 3 bases and J by 4 bases, leaving 13 bases between them. CDR3 length equals 14 residues. In nucleotides, the CDR3 is TGTGCCAGCAGCTCGCACAGGATCCCCTATGGCTACACCTTC. Encoded protein: CASSSHRIPYGYTF.

The genes are TRBV30 and TRBJ2-5; D remains unclear. Germline CDR1 GTSNPN, CDR2 SVGIG (reference sequence). V lost 4 bases, J lost 5 bases, and 14 bases lay in between. The CDR3 consists of 13 residues. The CDR3 DNA sequence: TGTGCCTGGAAAAGGACCCTATGGGAGACCCAGTACTTC. As protein: CAWKRTLWETQYF.

The J gene is TRBJ2-5, the V gene TRBV11-2, with a tentative D call TRBD2 (5 bases). The CDR3 extends over 13 amino acids. Germline loops: CDR1 SGHAT, CDR2 FQNNGV. V was trimmed by 1 base and J by 5 bases, leaving 8 bases between them. This chain's CDR3 is CASSLASLETQYF. As DNA, the CDR3 is TGTGCCAGCAGCTTAGCTAGCTTGGAGACCCAGTACTTC.

The chain uses TRBV29-1 and TRBJ2-5; D might be TRBD2 (6 bases). Germline V gene lookup returns CDR1 SQVTM and CDR2 ANQGSEA. The CDR3 has 12 residues. The germline V and J ends were trimmed by 5 bases and 2 bases, with 9 bases remaining between them. Here the CDR3 reads CSVWDFQETQYF. Here the CDR3 DNA reads TGCAGCGTTTGGGACTTTCAAGAGACCCAGTACTTC.

This clone was recorded once. The chain couples TRBV27 to TRBJ1-6; D uncertain. Germline V gene lookup returns CDR1 MNHEY and CDR2 SMNVEV (reference sequence). The V end lost 4 bases, the J end lost 8 bases, and 9 bases lay between the germline ends. The CDR3 sequence is 13 residues long. The CDR3 loop reads CASSSPRDSPLHF. DNA of the CDR3: TGTGCCAGCAGTTCACCCCGAGATTCACCCCTCCACTTT.

The gene calls are TRBV28 and TRBJ2-5; D might be TRBD1 (6 bases). CDR1 and CDR2 (germline): MDHEN, SYDVKM. This CDR3 spans 14 amino acids. V was cut by 3 bases and J by 5 bases, with 13 bases left in between. CDR3 residues: CASSFLAGAETQYF. CDR3 nucleotides: TGTGCCAGCAGTTTTCTAGCAGGGGCTGAGACCCAGTACTTC. The full variable domain, with the rest looked up from reference TRBV28 and TRBJ2-5, is DVKVTQSSRYLVKRTGEKVFLECVQDMDHENMFWYRQDPGLGLRLIYFSYDVKMKEKGDIPEGYSVSREKKERFSLILESASTNQTSMYLCASSFLAGAETQYFGPGTRLLVL.

The chain uses TRBV4-2 and TRBJ2-5, with a weak D call TRBD2 (5 bases). Trimming removed 1 base at V and 10 bases at J, with 16 bases between. The CDR3 has 14 residues. Looked up from germline, CDR1 is LGHNA and CDR2 is YNFKEQ. The CDR3 DNA follows: TGTGCCAGCAGCCAAGTCGGCCCGGACTCGGACCAGTACTTC. Protein product: CASSQVGPDSDQYF.

V is TRBV3-1 (or the pseudogene TRBV3-2) and J is TRBJ1-2, with D uncertain. Trimming removed 1 base at V and 4 bases at J, with 10 bases between. CDR1 and CDR2 (germline): LGHDT, YNNKEL (reference sequence). This CDR3 comprises 14 residues. CDR3 loop: CASSQVQALYGYTF. CDR3 nucleotides: TGTGCCAGCAGCCAAGTGCAGGCACTCTATGGCTACACCTTC.

This chain joins TRBV20-1 and TRBJ2-5, with D unclear. Germline CDR1 DFQATT, CDR2 SNEGSKA (reference sequence). The V end was cut by 6 bases, the J end by 5 bases, with 10 bases between. The CDR3 has 11 amino acids. As DNA, the CDR3 is TGCAGTGCCCCGGGTGGTGAGACCCAGTACTTC. It is translated as CSAPGGETQYF.

In DNA, the CDR3 is TGTGCCAGCAGTTTAGGGGCTGAAAAACTGTTTTTT. Protein product: CASSLGAEKLFF. This chain uses TRBV12-3 or TRBV12-4 with TRBJ1-4, with unresolved D. V shed 1 base and J shed 7 bases, with 4 bases lying between them. The CDR3 loop spans 12 amino acids.

The CDR3 nucleotides are TGCGCCAGCAGCGCGAAAGGGGCCGACTATGGCTACACCTTC. This gives the protein CASSAKGADYGYTF. V usage is TRBV5-1 and J usage is TRBJ1-2; D might be TRBD1 (5 bases). Trimming shortened V by 4 bases and J by 3 bases, and 13 bases separated the two germline ends. The germline CDR1 and CDR2 sequences are SGHRS and YFSETQ. The CDR3 has 14 residues.

This chain joins TRBV3-1 (or the pseudogene TRBV3-2) and TRBJ2-7; a possible D gene is TRBD2 (6 bases). The CDR3 has 14 residues. From germline, CDR1 is LGHDT and CDR2 YNNKEL (reference sequence). Trimming took off 1 base at V and 5 bases at J, with 12 bases between the two ends. The chain's CDR3 is CASSQVWGVNEQYF. DNA for the CDR3: TGTGCCAGCAGCCAAGTATGGGGGGTTAACGAGCAGTACTTC.

This clone was counted only a few times. The rearrangement links TRBV7-8 to TRBJ1-5; D is undetermined. Germline V gives CDR1 SGHVS, CDR2 FQNEAQ. The V and J ends lost 0 bases and 4 bases respectively, with 7 bases between them. The CDR3 extends over 14 amino acids. The DNA of the CDR3 is TGTGCCAGCAGCTTAGCGCTGGGAAATCAGCCCCAGCATTTT. It encodes CASSLALGNQPQHF. The full variable domain, its missing parts supplied by reference TRBV7-8 and TRBJ1-5, is GAGVSQSPRYKVAKRGQDVALRCDPISGHVSLFWYQQALGQGPEFLTYFQNEAQLDKSGLPSDRFFAERPEGSVSTLKIQRTQQEDSAVYLCASSLALGNQPQHFGDGTRLSIL.

The chain is built from TRBV27 and TRBJ2-5; D may be TRBD1 (5 bases). Germline V gene lookup returns CDR1 MNHEY and CDR2 SMNVEV (reference sequence). The CDR3 extends over 15 amino acids. V lost 5 bases to trimming and J lost 0 bases, with 13 bases between them. In DNA, the CDR3 is TGTGCCAGCAGTCTGGGGCCGACCCACCAAGAGACCCAGTACTTC. Translated, it gives CASSLGPTHQETQYF.

This sequence joins TRBV19 and TRBJ2-3; tentatively, D is TRBD2 (6 bases). This CDR3 is built from 15 residues. Trimming pared 5 bases from V and 2 bases from J, leaving 14 bases between. CDR1 LNHDA and CDR2 SQIVND come from the germline V gene (reference sequence). The CDR3 DNA follows: TGTGCCAGTAGTTGGGGCGGCGGGGACACAGATACGCAGTATTTT. It encodes CASSWGGGDTDTQYF.

The chain carries TRBV6-2 or TRBV6-3 and TRBJ2-7, with D uncertain. The CDR3 consists of 13 residues. Germline CDR1 MNHEY, CDR2 SVGEGT. V lost 5 bases to trimming and J lost 0 bases, with 8 bases between them. The CDR3 DNA reads as TGTGCCAGCAGTCACCTGAGCTCCTACGAGCAGTACTTC. It encodes CASSHLSSYEQYF.

The chain uses TRBV27 and TRBJ1-5; 7 nucleotides agree with TRBD1. V shed 5 bases and J 0 bases; nucleotides not matched to a gene: 4. Germline CDR1 reads MNHEY; CDR2 reads SMNVEV (reference sequence). The CDR3 has 15 amino acids. CDR3 nucleotide sequence: TGTGCCAGCAGTGGCGGGACAGCTAGCAATCAGCCCCAGCATTTT. This gives the protein CASSGGTASNQPQHF.

This clone was counted a single time. Other DNA sequences in this sample translate to the same CDR3. The chain has TRBV5-1 and TRBJ2-7; 8 nucleotides line up with TRBD1. The CDR3 totals 14 residues. CDR1 is SGHRS, CDR2 YFSETQ, per germline. The V segment lost 2 bases and the J segment 2 bases; nucleotides outside the gene matches: 3. DNA for the CDR3: TGCGCCAGCAGCTTAGGGACAGGTACCTACGAGCAGTACTTC. Translated, it gives CASSLGTGTYEQYF.

On this clone itself: This specimen includes other DNA sequences encoding the same CDR3. The J gene is TRBJ1-5, the V gene TRBV19; D not resolved. Germline V gene data show CDR1 as LNHDA and CDR2 as SQIVND (reference sequence). The V end was cut by 5 bases, the J end by 2 bases, with 7 bases between. The CDR3 has 13 residues. CDR3 coding DNA: TGTGCCAGTAGTCCCCAGGGCAATCAGCCCCAGCATTTT. Amino acid sequence: CASSPQGNQPQHF.